One and the same sample provided the 23 T cell receptor beta chains below, sequenced in a study of regulatory T cells in long-lasting Graves disease. Time point: newly diagnosed GD, antithyroid drugs for less than 3 months. The TCR library was made from RNA extracted from PBMCs. Arm-PCR of CDR3 regions and iRepertoire HTBI primers were the basis on which TCR beta libraries were built. TCRdb used MiXCR to reprocess the multiplex PCR reads, holding one entry per CDR3 protein. The sample contains 400,000 to 500,000 distinct CDR3 sequences, about 17% of which appear only once. The data were also submitted as part of a second study, on T cells in Graves' hyperthyroidism and ophthalmopathy.

Sequencing was performed on peripheral blood mononuclear cells (PBMCs), taken at new diagnosis, from a patient treated with antithyroid drugs. Source of these receptors: a woman aged 25 to 39 with Graves disease.

In this sample, this clonotype turned up many times. The CDR3 DNA reads TGCAGCGTGGGGACAGGGGAGCAGTACTTC. It yields the protein CSVGTGEQYF. The genes are TRBV29-1 and TRBJ2-7; 9 nucleotides line up with TRBD1. The length of the CDR3 is 10 residues. V lost 6 bases to trimming and J lost 7 bases; unmatched junction nucleotides: 1. CDR1 SQVTM and CDR2 ANQGSEA come from the germline V gene.

This clonotype was detected many times. This chain joins TRBV30 and TRBJ2-5; D is undetermined. The CDR3 loop spans 12 amino acids. Germline V gene data show CDR1 as GTSNPN and CDR2 as SVGIG (reference sequence). V was clipped by 0 bases and J by 4 bases, with 6 bases between them. This CDR3 is CAWSVLGETQYF. In nucleotides, the CDR3 is TGTGCCTGGAGTGTACTGGGAGAGACCCAGTACTTC.

This clonotype came up a few times. V and J are TRBV28 and TRBJ2-7; D gene ambiguous. V was shortened by 5 bases and J by 1 base, with 12 bases between the two germline ends. The CDR3 consists of 14 residues. Germline values: CDR1 MDHEN, CDR2 SYDVKM. The CDR3: CASSPSERSYEQYF. The CDR3 DNA reads TGTGCCAGCAGTCCCTCCGAAAGGTCCTACGAGCAGTACTTC. Looking up the rest from reference TRBV28 and TRBJ2-7 gives the full variable domain: DVKVTQSSRYLVKRTGEKVFLECVQDMDHENMFWYRQDPGLGLRLIYFSYDVKMKEKGDIPEGYSVSREKKERFSLILESASTNQTSMYLCASSPSERSYEQYFGPGTRLTVT.

Remarks on this clonotype: Just one base apart from a much larger clone, this may be a read error. V is TRBV28 and J is TRBJ2-5; D ambiguous. Germline V lookup: CDR1 MDHEN, CDR2 SYDVKM. The CDR3 covers 14 residues. V shed 8 bases and J shed 5 bases, with 18 bases lying between them. The CDR3 spells CASGPPGSRETQYF. The CDR3 nucleotides are TGTGCCAGCGGCCCCCCCGGGTCGAGGGAGACCCAGTACTTC.

This clonotype occurred many times. This chain joins TRBV20-1 and TRBJ2-7, with D hard to call. Trimming pared 5 bases from V and 2 bases from J, leaving 16 bases between. Germline lookup yields CDR1 DFQATT and CDR2 SNEGSKA (reference sequence). The CDR3 is 14 amino acids. CDR3 nucleotide sequence: TGCAGTGCTCTGGCGAGTGACAAGACCTACGAGCAGTACTTC. Encoded protein: CSALASDKTYEQYF.

A note on this clonotype: A read error may explain this, as a much larger clone is one base away. The V and J genes are TRBV7-9 and TRBJ1-1; D ambiguous. The germline gives CDR1 SEHNR, CDR2 FQNEAQ (reference sequence). This CDR3 comprises 16 residues. Trimming cost V 5 bases and J 0 bases, with 16 bases left between them. CDR3 nucleotides: TGTGCCAGCAGCGAACGATCAGTGGGCCTGAACACTGAAGCTTTCTTT. This sequence encodes CASSERSVGLNTEAFF.

This clonotype was recorded at least ten times. The J gene is TRBJ2-2, the V gene TRBV28; D not certain. This CDR3 region has 14 residues. V was trimmed by 2 bases and J by 7 bases, leaving 11 bases between them. From germline, CDR1 is MDHEN and CDR2 SYDVKM. The CDR3 reads CASSLGSLGGELFF. The CDR3 nucleotides read TGTGCCAGCAGTTTAGGCTCCTTGGGCGGGGAGCTGTTTTTT.

This clonotype was seen repeatedly, ten times or more. The J gene is TRBJ1-2, the V gene TRBV30; D perhaps matches TRBD1 (6 bases). V was shortened by 0 bases and J by 10 bases, with 12 bases between the two germline ends. Germline lookup yields CDR1 GTSNPN and CDR2 SVGIG (reference sequence). CDR3 size: 12 residues. CDR3 loop: CAWSVRGGFYTF. CDR3 sequence (DNA): TGTGCCTGGAGTGTCCGAGGGGGATTCTACACCTTC.

This rearrangement joins TRBV10-2 to TRBJ1-2; D gene unclear. V gave up 7 bases and J gave up 1 base, with 13 bases separating them. In germline, CDR1 is WSHSY, CDR2 SAAADI. The CDR3 is 14 residues long. CDR3 region: CASTGAEHNYGYTF. CDR3 in DNA: TGCGCCAGCACAGGAGCGGAACATAACTATGGCTACACCTTC.

There are many counts of this clonotype. V is TRBV29-1 and J is TRBJ1-1; possibly TRBD1 for D (6 bases). From germline, CDR1 is SQVTM and CDR2 ANQGSEA. V lost 7 bases to trimming and J lost 0 bases, with 15 bases between them. This CDR3 contains 14 residues. The CDR3 spells CSATRTAMNTEAFF. For the CDR3, the DNA is TGCAGCGCGACCCGGACAGCCATGAACACTGAAGCTTTCTTT.

This clonotype was observed a few times. This rearrangement joins TRBV29-1 to TRBJ2-1; D unclear. Per the germline V gene, CDR1 is SQVTM and CDR2 is ANQGSEA. The CDR3 is made up of 13 amino acids. V dropped 4 bases and J dropped 8 bases, with 15 bases sitting between them. CDR3: CSVGGGAHDEQFF. The CDR3 DNA sequence: TGCAGCGTTGGTGGCGGAGCCCACGATGAGCAGTTCTTC.

This clonotype was seen a few times. The chain carries TRBV4-3 and TRBJ1-2, with D tentatively TRBD1 (5 bases). The CDR3 covers 15 residues. Germline V lookup: CDR1 LGHNA, CDR2 YSLEER. V was clipped by 0 bases and J by 7 bases, with 15 bases between them. CDR3 DNA sequence: TGCGCCAGCAGCCAAGATGGGGCCCAAACGATTGGCTACACCTTC. This sequence encodes CASSQDGAQTIGYTF.

This clonotype was seen only a few times. CDR3 bases: TGTGCCAGCGGGGACAGGATGAACACTGAAGCTTTCTTT. Translation: CASGDRMNTEAFF. The chain has TRBV7-2 and TRBJ1-1; 8 positions agree with TRBD1. Germline V gene data show CDR1 as SGHTA and CDR2 as FQGNSA. With V trimmed by 8 bases and J by 0 bases, 2 bases remained unmatched. This CDR3 is 13 amino acids long.

This clonotype has at least ten counts. As DNA, the CDR3 is TGTGCCAGCAGTTTTCTCGGGGGCTCCAACTATGGCTACACCTTC. This translates into CASSFLGGSNYGYTF. The chain combines TRBV6-5 with TRBJ1-2, with D tentatively TRBD1 (6 bases). V lost 4 bases, J lost 2 bases, and 14 bases lay in between. This CDR3 region has 15 residues. From germline, CDR1 is MNHEY and CDR2 SVGAGI.

This clonotype was picked up many times. The chain has TRBV11-2 and TRBJ1-3; 10 bases match TRBD1. The V segment lost 7 bases and the J segment 4 bases; nucleotides outside the gene matches: 13. The CDR3 contains 17 residues. Germline CDR1 SGHAT, CDR2 FQNNGV. The CDR3 nucleotides are TGTGCCAGCACCCTTTTTGCGGGACAGGGGTCCGGAAACACCATATATTTT. Its protein is CASTLFAGQGSGNTIYF.

This clonotype was seen more than once but under ten times. The genes are TRBV5-1 and TRBJ2-6; tentatively, D is TRBD2 (5 bases). This CDR3 has 13 residues. Germline V gene data show CDR1 as SGHRS and CDR2 as YFSETQ. Trimming left V 6 bases short and J 2 bases short, with 6 bases between. The CDR3 here is CASKEAGANVLTF. In DNA form, the CDR3 reads TGCGCCAGCAAGGAGGCTGGGGCCAACGTCCTGACTTTC.

The J gene is TRBJ2-3, the V gene TRBV6-5; TRBD2 might be the D (5 bases). The CDR3 runs to 15 residues. Germline V lookup: CDR1 MNHEY, CDR2 SVGAGI. V was clipped by 2 bases and J by 5 bases, with 14 bases between them. The CDR3 coding sequence is TGTGCCAGCAGTTACGACGAGGGTCTTAGAGATACGCAGTATTTT. It yields the protein CASSYDEGLRDTQYF.

The gene calls are TRBV5-1 and TRBJ1-2, with a tentative D call TRBD1 (6 bases). Trimming shortened V by 3 bases and J by 2 bases, and 20 bases separated the two germline ends. The germline CDR1 and CDR2 sequences are SGHRS and YFSETQ. This CDR3 comprises 17 residues. As DNA, the CDR3 is TGCGCCAGCAGCTCGACCCCGAGCGGGACAACGAACTATGGCTACACCTTC. Translated, it gives CASSSTPSGTTNYGYTF.

This clonotype showed up just a few times. V is TRBV29-1 and J is TRBJ2-2; TRBD2 is a possible D gene (6 bases). The CDR3 is made up of 13 amino acids. Germline assignment: CDR1 SQVTM and CDR2 ANQGSEA. V was pared by 6 bases and J by 5 bases, with 13 bases between. The CDR3 DNA is TGCAGCGTGGGGGGACTTACGACCGGGGAGCTGTTTTTT. Translated, it gives CSVGGLTTGELFF.

This clonotype has just a few counts. The rearrangement links TRBV30 to TRBJ2-7; 12 bases match TRBD2. CDR3 length equals 13 residues. V shed 3 bases, J shed 4 bases, and the junction held 1 base outside the gene matches. Germline V lookup: CDR1 GTSNPN, CDR2 SVGIG (reference sequence). CDR3 protein: CAWRLAGGYEQYF. CDR3 nucleotide sequence: TGTGCCTGGAGACTAGCGGGAGGTTACGAGCAGTACTTC.

Turning to this clonotype: With only one base between it and a far larger clone, this is likely a read error. The chain is built from TRBV6-1 and TRBJ2-5, with 7 bases lining up with TRBD1. The germline V gene has CDR1 MNHNS and CDR2 SASEGT. The CDR3 is 12 amino acids. The CDR3 DNA is TGTGCCGGCAGCACAGGGGAAGAGACCCAGTACTTC. It encodes CAGSTGEETQYF.

This clonotype was counted many times. The V gene is TRBV6-2 or TRBV6-3, the J gene TRBJ2-1; D is uncertain. CDR1 and CDR2 from the germline V gene are MNHEY and SVGEGT. This CDR3 spans 15 amino acids. Trimming pared 2 bases from V and 8 bases from J, leaving 16 bases between. CDR3 amino acids: CASSYVASGVYEQFF. The CDR3 nucleotides are TGTGCCAGCAGTTACGTGGCTAGTGGGGTCTATGAGCAGTTCTTC.

The sample holds many counts of this clonotype. The chain combines TRBV28 with TRBJ1-2; D gene uncertain. Trimming stripped 10 bases from V and 2 bases from J, with 11 bases between. The CDR3 is 12 amino acids. Germline-derived CDR1 and CDR2 are MDHEN and SYDVKM. CDR3 coding DNA: TGTGCCACGAGGGCTTTAAACTATGGCTACACCTTC. This gives the protein CATRALNYGYTF.